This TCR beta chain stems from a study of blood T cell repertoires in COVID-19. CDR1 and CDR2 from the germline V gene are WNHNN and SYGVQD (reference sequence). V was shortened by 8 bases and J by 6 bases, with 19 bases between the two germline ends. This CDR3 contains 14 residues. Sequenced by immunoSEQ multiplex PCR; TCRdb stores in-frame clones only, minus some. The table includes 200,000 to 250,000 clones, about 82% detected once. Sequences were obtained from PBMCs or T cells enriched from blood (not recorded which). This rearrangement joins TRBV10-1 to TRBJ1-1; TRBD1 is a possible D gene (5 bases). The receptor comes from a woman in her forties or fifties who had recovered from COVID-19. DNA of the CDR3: TGCGCCAGCCATGCCGGGGGGGGAAGCGCTGAAGCTTTCTTT. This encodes CASHAGGGSAEAFF.